What follows are 15 T cell receptor beta chains derived from one specimen sequenced in a study of neurological immune-mediated disorders. TCRdb processed the 5' RACE reads anew with MiXCR; each CDR3 protein has one entry. Of tens of thousands of distinct CDR3 sequences listed, over 3.5% are singletons. Sequences were obtained from CD4+ T cells from blood. These receptors all come from a woman aged 40 to 50 with multiple sclerosis.

This clonotype was seen a few times. This may arise from a read error, as a much more abundant clone is one base away. The chain is built from TRBV2 and TRBJ2-7; 8 bases match TRBD1. The CDR3 consists of 15 residues. From germline, CDR1 is SNHLY and CDR2 FYNNEI. CDR3 bases: TGTGTCAGCAACCTGGACAGGGAGTCTACTTACGAGCAGTACTTC. Encoded protein: CVSNLDRESTYEQYF.

This clonotype has a count of ten or more. CDR3 DNA sequence: TGTGCCAGCAGTTCTCCAGGGGCCTTAAGCTCCTATAATTCACCCCTCCACTTT. Protein: CASSSPGALSSYNSPLHF. The V gene is TRBV27, the J gene TRBJ1-6, with TRBD1 as a possible D gene (6 bases). CDR3 length equals 18 residues. Trimming left V 4 bases short and J 0 bases short, with 16 bases between. Germline assignment: CDR1 MNHEY and CDR2 SMNVEV (reference sequence).

This clonotype was seen ten or more times. The rearrangement joins TRBV5-5 to TRBJ2-7; 7 positions agree with TRBD1. The length of the CDR3 is 14 residues. The V gene end was trimmed by 5 bases and the J gene end by 7 bases; junction bases not matched to a gene: 12. CDR1 and CDR2 (germline): SGHKS, YYEKEE (reference sequence). CDR3 in DNA: TGTGCCAGCAGTTCCCAGGGGGTTAAGAGAGAGCAGTACTTC. It codes for CASSSQGVKREQYF.

This clonotype was recorded at least ten times. The V gene is TRBV5-1, the J gene TRBJ2-2; 9 positions agree with TRBD1. Germline assignment: CDR1 SGHRS and CDR2 YFSETQ. The CDR3 is 16 residues long. The trim removed 4 bases at V and 6 bases at J, leaving 10 bases unmatched. CDR3 DNA sequence: TGCGCCAGCAGCGCTTCCGGGACAGGGACGTCCGGGGAGCTGTTTTTT. This gives the protein CASSASGTGTSGELFF.

This clonotype was seen at least ten times. The J gene is TRBJ2-7, the V gene TRBV20-1, with 11 positions matching TRBD1. Germline trimming cut 0 bases from V and 6 bases from J; bases unmatched to any gene: 10. This CDR3 is 16 amino acids long. CDR1 DFQATT and CDR2 SNEGSKA come from the germline V gene (reference sequence). As DNA, the CDR3 is TGCAGTGCTAGAGATCAAAGGACAGGGGGCTCAGGCGAGCAGTACTTC. It translates to CSARDQRTGGSGEQYF.

This clonotype was recorded at least ten times. The chain is built from TRBV6-6 and TRBJ2-3; D is unresolved. V was trimmed by 5 bases and J by 6 bases, leaving 9 bases between them. Germline CDR1 is MNHNY and CDR2 is SVGAGI (reference sequence). The CDR3 runs to 12 residues. In nucleotides, the CDR3 is TGTGCCAGCAGTCTAACCCGGGATACGCAGTATTTT. This sequence encodes CASSLTRDTQYF.

Many counts were recorded for this clonotype. The CDR3 DNA reads TGTGCCAGCAGGGGACAGGTGAACACTGAAGCTTTCTTT. Translated, it gives CASRGQVNTEAFF. The chain uses TRBV2 and TRBJ1-1, with TRBD1 identical over 8 bases. Germline V gives CDR1 SNHLY, CDR2 FYNNEI. Trimming removed 6 bases from V and 0 bases from J; junction bases left unmatched: 0. There are 13 residues in the CDR3. Full variable domain (outside the CDR3, taken from reference TRBV2 and TRBJ1-1): EPEVTQTPSHQVTQMGQEVILRCVPISNHLYFYWYRQILGQKVEFLVSFYNNEISEKSEIFDDQFSVERPDGSNFTLKIRSTKLEDSAMYFCASRGQVNTEAFFGQGTRLTVV.

In its sample, this clonotype was seen many times. The V and J genes are TRBV4-1 and TRBJ2-5; D is ambiguous. V was cut by 4 bases and J by 5 bases, with 20 bases left in between. The CDR3 totals 16 residues. Germline loops: CDR1 MGHRA, CDR2 YSYEKL. CDR3 protein: CASSRGIREYRETQYF. The CDR3 DNA reads as TGCGCCAGCAGCCGGGGAATTAGGGAATATCGGGAGACCCAGTACTTC.

Many counts were recorded for this clonotype. One end of the junction is discordant with germline, which a read error may explain. The chain joins TRBV29-1 to TRBJ2-1; 7 bases agree with TRBD1. Germline-derived CDR1 and CDR2 are SQVTM and ANQGSEA. CDR3 size: 11 residues. The CDR3: CSVTGQDRRAF. DNA for the CDR3: TGCAGCGTCACCGGACAGGATCGTCGGGCCTTC.

The sample holds many counts of this clonotype. The chain links TRBV29-1 to TRBJ2-3; D tentatively reads TRBD1 or TRBD2 (5 bases each). Germline assignment: CDR1 SQVTM and CDR2 ANQGSEA. Between the trimmed V and J ends, which lost 6 bases and 2 bases, there was a span of 24 bases. This CDR3 has 17 residues. The CDR3 bases are TGCAGCGTCGCCCCTTTCAGGGACCGAACTTTCACAGATACGCAGTATTTT. This gives the protein CSVAPFRDRTFTDTQYF.

The chain links TRBV15 to TRBJ1-1; the D is unclear. V lost 6 bases to trimming and J lost 2 bases, with 10 bases between them. Germline V gene data show CDR1 as LNHNV and CDR2 as YYDKDF (reference sequence). CDR3 size: 13 residues. CDR3 sequence (DNA): TGTGCCACCAGAGATTCGGACAACACTGAAGCTTTCTTT. Protein sequence: CATRDSDNTEAFF.

Many counts were recorded for this clonotype. This sequence joins TRBV9 and TRBJ1-4; perhaps TRBD1 as D (5 bases). Germline V gene lookup returns CDR1 SGDLS and CDR2 YYNGEE. V lost 0 bases and J lost 6, with 12 bases in between. The CDR3 runs to 15 residues. CDR3 protein: CASSVEGQGDEKLFF. CDR3 coding DNA: TGTGCCAGCAGCGTAGAAGGGCAGGGAGATGAAAAACTGTTTTTT.

This clonotype was detected only a few times. V usage is TRBV7-9 and J usage is TRBJ2-3, with D unresolved. This CDR3 has 12 residues. CDR1 and CDR2 from the germline V gene are SEHNR and FQNEAQ (reference sequence). V was shortened by 5 bases and J by 3 bases, with 6 bases between the two germline ends. DNA of the CDR3: TGTGCCAGCAGCCCAGGAACAGATACGCAGTATTTT. It codes for CASSPGTDTQYF. Based on the CDR3 plus reference TRBV7-9 and TRBJ2-3, the full variable domain is DTGVSQNPRHKITKRGQNVTFRCDPISEHNRLYWYRQTLGQGPEFLTYFQNEAQLEKSRLLSDRFSAERPKGSFSTLEIQRTEQGDSAMYLCASSPGTDTQYFGPGTRLTVL.

This clonotype was recorded a few times. The rearrangement links TRBV20-1 to TRBJ2-1; D may correspond to TRBD1 or TRBD2 (6 bases each). This CDR3 region has 12 residues. Germline CDR1 DFQATT, CDR2 SNEGSKA (reference sequence). V lost 6 bases and J 10 bases, leaving 16 bases between the germline ends. CDR3 bases: TGCAGTGCCACGCGAGGGGGGCCGGAGCAGTTCTTC. Its protein product is CSATRGGPEQFF.

Ten or more counts support this clonotype. The gene calls are TRBV5-1 and TRBJ2-5; either TRBD1 or TRBD2 may fit D (6 bases each). V was trimmed by 1 base and J by 5 bases, leaving 18 bases between them. Germline assignment: CDR1 SGHRS and CDR2 YFSETQ. CDR3 size: 16 residues. The CDR3 spells CASSLPTGAPRETQYF. The DNA for the CDR3 is TGCGCCAGCAGCTTGCCGACGGGGGCCCCGCGGGAGACCCAGTACTTC.